This T cell receptor beta chain comes out of a study of early T cells in non-severe SARS-CoV-2 infection. Study information: Sequenced material consisted of bulk RNA (from unsorted whole blood), and chains were unpaired. Findings and caveats of the study: The matching step, a VDJdb search, favored anti-spike CD8 responses and missed private and CD4 specificities.

The CDR3 has 14 residues. Germline V gene data show CDR1 as SGDLS and CDR2 as YYNGEE. V dropped 4 bases and J dropped 4 bases, with 14 bases sitting between them. The library protocol tagged individual cDNA molecules with unique molecular identifiers. TCRdb used MiXCR to reprocess the 5' RACE reads, holding one entry per CDR3 protein. The table includes 25,000 to 35,000 distinct CDR3 sequences, 6.6% detected once. This clonotype was counted at least ten times. The antigen remains unidentified. This receptor was obtained from an adult who was a healthcare worker with PCR-confirmed SARS-CoV-2 infection or an uninfected control (not recorded which). J is TRBJ1-1 and V is TRBV9, with D unclear. The material sequenced was whole blood. CDR3 in DNA: TGTGCCAGCAGCACCCGACCAAGAGTCACTGAAGCTTTCTTT. Its protein is CASSTRPRVTEAFF.